The clone carrying this T cell receptor beta chain showed up just a few times. No antigen is known for it. As the sequencing template, cDNA was produced by extracting RNA and reverse transcribing it. Libraries were prepared by immunoSEQ multiplex PCR; TCRdb keeps only in-frame clonotypes and omits some of them. The sample has approximately 280,000 clones; 58% are singletons. CDR3 length: 19 residues. Germline V CDR1 and CDR2: MNHEY, SMNVEV (reference sequence). With 6 bases clipped from V and 6 bases from J, the junction kept 20 bases outside the gene matches. The data were obtained in a study of CD8+ T cells in alopecia areata. Whole-study results and caveats: For lesional scalp, especially alopecia totalis/universalis, clonality was higher than in normal scalp.

Regarding treatment: oral pan-JAK inhibitor, 5-10 mg twice daily. The clonotype comes from a human donor with alopecia areata. Sequences were derived from CD4+ T cells sorted from blood, sampled at week 24, from a patient treated with tofacitinib. The chain recombines TRBV27 with TRBJ2-2; 9 nucleotides line up with TRBD1. This CDR3 is CASRRSLGQGGTHAGELFF. The CDR3 DNA follows: TGTGCCAGCAGACGCTCCCTGGGACAGGGAGGGACTCACGCCGGGGAGCTGTTTTTT.